Below, 7 T cell receptor beta chains from the same sample are listed, as sequenced in a study of blood T cell repertoires in COVID-19. Assay used: immunoSEQ multiplex PCR; TCRdb lists only in-frame clones, some missing. This sample has some 400,000 clones, with around 87% found just once. The sequenced sample consisted of PBMCs or T cells enriched from blood (not recorded which). These receptors originate from a young man who had recovered from COVID-19.

The CDR3 DNA follows: TGTGCCAGCAGTGAAGAGCCACCACCTTATGAAAAACTGTTTTTT. Its protein is CASSEEPPPYEKLFF. J is TRBJ1-4 and V is TRBV2; D call uncertain. Between the trimmed V and J ends, which lost 1 base and 6 bases, there was a span of 12 bases. CDR1 and CDR2 (germline): SNHLY, FYNNEI. CDR3 length: 15 residues.

This clone is a singleton in its sample. The DNA for the CDR3 is TGTGCCAGCAGCTTGGACTTAGCGGGGGGGCTTGGCGATGAGCAGTTCTTC. Protein sequence: CASSLDLAGGLGDEQFF. This chain uses TRBV5-4 with TRBJ2-1; 11 bases are shared with TRBD2. The V and J ends lost 0 bases and 8 bases, in that order; junction bases with no gene match: 10. Germline assignment: CDR1 SGHNT and CDR2 YYREEE (reference sequence). The CDR3 sequence is 17 residues long.

CDR3 DNA sequence: TGTGCCAGCAGTGAATCGACTAGCGGGGGTACTAGCACAGATACGCAGTATTTT. Translated, it gives CASSESTSGGTSTDTQYF. V usage is TRBV2 and J usage is TRBJ2-3; 12 positions match TRBD2. The trim removed 2 bases at V and 0 bases at J, leaving 6 bases unmatched. The CDR3 has 18 residues. Germline V gene data show CDR1 as SNHLY and CDR2 as FYNNEI.

The rearrangement uses TRBV4-2 and TRBJ1-4; a weak D match, TRBD1 (5 bases). CDR3 length equals 15 residues. The V end lost 0 bases, the J end lost 8 bases, and 13 bases lay between the germline ends. Per the germline V gene, CDR1 is LGHNA and CDR2 is YNFKEQ. CDR3 nucleotide sequence: TGTGCCAGCAGCCAAGATAGTAGGGGCCGGGAAAAACTGTTTTTT. Its translation is CASSQDSRGREKLFF.

J is TRBJ1-1 and V is TRBV9, with 8 bases matching TRBD1. Germline V gene lookup returns CDR1 SGDLS and CDR2 YYNGEE. This CDR3 has 16 residues. J was trimmed by 3 bases and V by 4 bases; bases with no gene match: 11. The CDR3: CASSPPGGQGYTEAFF. The CDR3 nucleotides read TGTGCCAGCAGCCCGCCAGGAGGACAGGGATACACTGAAGCTTTCTTT.

This chain connects TRBV10-1 to TRBJ2-5, with 8 bases lining up with TRBD2. This CDR3 spans 13 amino acids. The V and J ends lost 8 bases and 5 bases, in that order; junction bases with no gene match: 7. Germline lookup yields CDR1 WNHNN and CDR2 SYGVQD (reference sequence). The CDR3 nucleotides read TGCGCCAGCTTGACGTCGGGGGGGGAGACCCAGTACTTC. It is translated as CASLTSGGETQYF.

Worth noting for this clone: This same CDR3 is encoded by further DNA sequences in the sample. V usage is TRBV5-5 and J usage is TRBJ1-2, with D unclear. In germline, CDR1 is SGHKS, CDR2 YYEKEE (reference sequence). Trimming cost V 4 bases and J 0 bases, with 7 bases left between them. The CDR3 covers 13 residues. This CDR3 is CASSPSANYGYTF. In DNA form, the CDR3 reads TGTGCCAGCAGCCCGAGCGCTAACTATGGCTACACCTTC.